This T cell receptor (beta chain) was identified in a study of T cell responses to AZD1222 COVID-19 vaccine. Germline CDR1 MDHEN, CDR2 SYDVKM. There are 15 residues in the CDR3. Trimming took 4 bases from V and 3 from J, leaving 16 bases between them. TCRdb keeps only in-frame clones here, not all; method: immunoSEQ multiplex PCR. The table includes 65,000 to 75,000 clones, around three quarters detected once. The input for sequencing was peripheral blood, taken 28 days after the second AZD1222 dose. The V and J genes are TRBV28 and TRBJ2-7; a possible D gene is TRBD1 (5 bases). This sequence originates from an adult who received the AZD1222 COVID-19 vaccine. The CDR3 reads CASSSTDNLNYEQYF. The CDR3 DNA sequence: TGTGCCAGCAGTTCGACAGATAACCTTAACTACGAGCAGTACTTC.